Listed below are T cell receptor beta chains from one sample, sequenced in a study of blood T cell repertoires in COVID-19. Sequenced by immunoSEQ multiplex PCR; TCRdb stores in-frame clones only, minus some. The data contain a few hundred thousand clones, more than 75% of them singletons. Sequenced material: PBMCs or T cells enriched from blood (not recorded which). The origin of the receptors is a woman aged 50 to 60 who had been exposed to COVID-19. Each CDR3 is given with its conserved first and last residue. D genes are given only for firm matches. Part of the rows lack a size; the others show once, few, many or a class for expanded clones.

>NA|TRBJ1-2|TRBV10-3|NA
TGTGCCATCAGTGAGGTTGGCAGAGGATATGGCTACACCTTC
CAISEVGRGYGYTF
>NA|TRBJ2-1|TRBV4-1|TRBD1
TGCGCCAGCAGCCAAGGGGACAGGGGAGCGGATGAGCAGTTCTTC
CASSQGDRGADEQFF
>few|TRBJ2-6|TRBV9|TRBD1
TGTGCCAGCAGCGAGGACAGGGCAATCTCCTCTGGGGCCAACGTCCTGACTTTC
CASSEDRAISSGANVLTF
>NA|TRBJ1-1|TRBV7-2|NA
TGTGCCAGCCAGGTTGATATGAACACTGAAGCTTTCTTT
CASQVDMNTEAFF
>NA|TRBJ2-3|TRBV9|TRBD1
TGTGCCAGCAGCGTGCTCACAGGGGGCACAGATACGCAGTATTTT
CASSVLTGGTDTQYF
>NA|TRBJ2-3|TRBV7-2|TRBD1
TGTGCCAGCAGCTTAGGACAGGGATTCCATACGCAGTATTTT
CASSLGQGFHTQYF
>NA|TRBJ1-6|TRBV28|NA
TGTGCCAGCAGTTTAAAGGGGGTGACCCTCCACTTT
CASSLKGVTLHF
>NA|TRBJ1-6|TRBV11-3|NA
TGTGCCAGCTCCTACGGGGGGAATTCACCCCTCCACTTT
CASSYGGNSPLHF
>NA|TRBJ1-2|TRBV11-2|TRBD1
TGTGCCAGCAGCACATCCGGGACAGCCTATGGCTACACCTTC
CASSTSGTAYGYTF
>NA|TRBJ2-1|TRBV5-1|NA
TGCGCCAGCAGCTTGGGTACAGGCCCCTACAATGAGCAGTTCTTC
CASSLGTGPYNEQFF
>NA|TRBJ2-7|TRBV19|TRBD1
TGTGCCAGTAGTCCTGGACAGGGGGCCTCCTACGAGCAGTACTTC
CASSPGQGASYEQYF
>NA|TRBJ1-1|TRBV6-5|NA
TGTGCCAGCAGCTCCGGACAGCAAGCTTTCTTT
CASSSGQQAFF
>NA|TRBJ2-7|TRBV6-5|TRBD2
TGTGCCAGCAAGACGACTAGCGGGGCTTTCGAGCAGTACTTC
CASKTTSGAFEQYF
>NA|TRBJ2-7|TRBV7-9|NA
TGTGCCAGCAGCTTATATAGTAGCGGCCGCTACGAGCAGTACTTC
CASSLYSSGRYEQYF
>NA|TRBJ2-7|TRBV6-5|NA
TGTGCCAGCAGTTACTCGGCAGGGAGGAACGAGCAGTACTTC
CASSYSAGRNEQYF
>NA|TRBJ1-1|TRBV7-2|NA
TGTGCCAGCAGCTTAACCCCCAACAGGGATACTGAAGCTTTCTTT
CASSLTPNRDTEAFF
>NA|TRBJ1-1|TRBV28|TRBD1
TGTGCCAGCATCGGGACAGGGCGAACTGAAGCTTTCTTT
CASIGTGRTEAFF
>NA|TRBJ1-3|TRBV19|TRBD1
TGTGCCAGCAATCCAGGGGGTAAAAACACCATATATTTT
CASNPGGKNTIYF
>few|TRBJ1-2|TRBV13|TRBD1
TGTGCCAGCAGCTTAGCGGGACAGGGGGCAGTTGGCTACACCTTC
CASSLAGQGAVGYTF
>NA|TRBJ1-5|TRBV14|NA
TGTGCCAGCAGCCAACAAACCCATCCGGAGTTCGGTAGATTTCAGCCCCAGCATTTT
CASSQQTHPEFGRFQPQHF
>NA|TRBJ2-5|TRBV5-1|NA
TGCGCCAGCAGCTTGGGGGAGGAGACCCAGTACTTC
CASSLGEETQYF
>NA|TRBJ2-1|TRBV3-1/TRBV3-2|TRBD1
TGTGCCAGCACGTCAGGGGGCCGACTTATTTACAATGAGCAGTTCTTC
CASTSGGRLIYNEQFF
>NA|TRBJ1-2|TRBV24-1|NA
TGTGCCACCAGTGTGGGGAGTAGATATGGCTACACCTTC
CATSVGSRYGYTF
>NA|TRBJ2-2|TRBV27|TRBD2
TGTGCCAGCACCCCTAGCGGGGGAATAAACACCGGGGAGCTGTTTTTT
CASTPSGGINTGELFF
>NA|TRBJ1-2|TRBV5-6|TRBD1
TGTGCCAGCAGCCCCACAGGGGGCGCGGTCTATGGCTACACCTTC
CASSPTGGAVYGYTF
>once|TRBJ2-3|TRBV12-3/TRBV12-4|NA
TGTGCCAGCAGTTTAGATCTCACGCAGTATTTT
CASSLDLTQYF
>NA|TRBJ1-1|TRBV18|NA
TGTGCCAGCTCACCACTTGGGGGCAACACTGAAGCTTTCTTT
CASSPLGGNTEAFF
>NA|TRBJ1-4|TRBV3-1/TRBV3-2|TRBD1
TGTGCCAGCAGCCAAGGGCAGGGGGCGCGGGTTGAAAAACTGTTTTTT
CASSQGQGARVEKLFF
>NA|TRBJ2-1|TRBV25-1|NA
TGTGCCAGCAGTGAAAAAGGGGCAGGGGCACACAATGAGCAGTTCTTC
CASSEKGAGAHNEQFF
>NA|TRBJ1-1|TRBV29-1|NA
TGCAGCGTATCGGGGAACACTGAAGCTTTCTTT
CSVSGNTEAFF
>many|TRBJ1-2|TRBV24-1|TRBD1
TGTGCCACCAGTAGGACAGGGACGGGCTACACCTTC
CATSRTGTGYTF
>NA|TRBJ2-5|TRBV5-1|NA
TGCGCCAGCAGCCAAAACCAAGAGACCCAGTACTTC
CASSQNQETQYF
>NA|TRBJ1-1|TRBV2|TRBD1
TGTGCCAGCAAGGGCGAGGGGGCAGGAGCTTTCTTT
CASKGEGAGAFF
>NA|TRBJ2-1|TRBV19|NA
TGTGCCAGTAGTGGACAGTCCGTGGGGTACAATGAGCAGTTCTTC
CASSGQSVGYNEQFF
>few|TRBJ2-1|TRBV6-2/TRBV6-3|TRBD2
TGTGCCAGCAGTTACAAACTAGCGGGGAGGACCGCCTACAATGAGCAGTTCTTC
CASSYKLAGRTAYNEQFF
>NA|TRBJ2-5|TRBV6-5|TRBD2
TGTGCCAGCAGTCCCCCCGGGACTAGGGCGCAGACCCAGTACTTC
CASSPPGTRAQTQYF
>NA|TRBJ1-6|TRBV5-1|TRBD1
TGCGCCAGCAGCTTGGGGACAGGAAATAATTCACCCCTCCACTTT
CASSLGTGNNSPLHF
>NA|TRBJ2-2|TRBV6-2/TRBV6-3|TRBD2
TGTGCCAGCAGTCACATAGCGGGGGGGTCCCACACCGGGGAGCTGTTTTTT
CASSHIAGGSHTGELFF
>NA|TRBJ2-1|TRBV7-9|TRBD1
TGTGCCAGCAGCCCCGGGACAGGGAATCAGTTCTTC
CASSPGTGNQFF
>NA|TRBJ2-5|TRBV7-9|NA
TGTGCCAGCAGCTTGAAGGGGGAGACCCAGTACTTC
CASSLKGETQYF
>NA|TRBJ1-1|TRBV9|NA
TGTGCCAGCAGCCCTAATGTCTTGCGGGGCACTGAAGCTTTCTTT
CASSPNVLRGTEAFF
>NA|TRBJ1-6|TRBV28|NA
TGTGCCAGCAGAGGGGAGGGCAATTCACCCCTCCACTTT
CASRGEGNSPLHF
>NA|TRBJ1-1|TRBV5-5|NA
TGTGCCAGCAGCTTCAGGGGAGGGGGCACTGAAGCTTTCTTT
CASSFRGGGTEAFF
>once|TRBJ1-2|TRBV9|TRBD1
TGTGCCAGCAGCGCAGGGGGTGGGTTTAGCTACACCTTC
CASSAGGGFSYTF
>NA|TRBJ2-5|TRBV27|TRBD2
TGTGCCAGCAAAACTAGCGGGGGTGAGACCCAGTACTTC
CASKTSGGETQYF
>NA|TRBJ1-6|TRBV5-4|NA
TGTGCCAGCAGCTTGGTCCGGGGGGCGCGAGGTTCACCCCTCCACTTT
CASSLVRGARGSPLHF
>once|TRBJ2-7|TRBV5-8|NA
TGTGCCAGCAGCTGGGCCTTAGACAGGTCGGAACAGTACTTC
CASSWALDRSEQYF
>NA|TRBJ2-3|TRBV6-4|TRBD2
TGTGCCAGCAGTGACTCCATCGCGGGGGGTAGCACAGATACGCAGTATTTT
CASSDSIAGGSTDTQYF
>NA|TRBJ2-3|TRBV30|NA
TGTGCCTGGAGTTGGGCCCCCACAGATACGCAGTATTTT
CAWSWAPTDTQYF
>NA|TRBJ1-1|TRBV5-1|NA
TGCGCCAGCAGCCCCGACAGGCGGAACACTGAAGCTTTCTTT
CASSPDRRNTEAFF
>NA|TRBJ2-7|TRBV7-9|NA
TGTGCCGCGGGGTTTGGCGGAGCCTACGAGCAGTACTTC
CAAGFGGAYEQYF
>NA|TRBJ1-4|TRBV19|NA
TGTGCCAGATGTCATGTCTATAATGAAAAACTGTTTTTT
CARCHVYNEKLFF
>NA|TRBJ2-7|TRBV7-8|NA
TGTGCCAGCAGCTTAGCGCCGGCAGGGGGAGTAGGGGGGTACGAGCAGTACTTC
CASSLAPAGGVGGYEQYF
>NA|TRBJ2-7|TRBV19|NA
TGTGCCAGTAGTTTCGGACACCTTTTAAGGGACGAGCAGTACTTC
CASSFGHLLRDEQYF
>NA|TRBJ1-4|TRBV4-1|TRBD1
TGCGCCAGCAGCCAAGATTGGGACAGGCCTCGACCAGGAAGGAAACTGTTTTTT
CASSQDWDRPRPGRKLFF
>NA|TRBJ1-2|TRBV27|NA
TGTGCCAGCAGCTTGGGGGGGAACTATGGCTACACCTTC
CASSLGGNYGYTF
>NA|TRBJ2-1|TRBV5-1|TRBD2
TGCGCCAGCAGCTACCTCAGCGGGGCCCACAATGAGCAGTTCTTC
CASSYLSGAHNEQFF
>NA|TRBJ1-3|TRBV20-1|NA
TGCAGTGCGTGGCAGGGAAACACCATATATTTT
CSAWQGNTIYF